These 15 T cell receptor beta chains were all obtained from the same sample, sequenced in a study of cytomegalovirus exposure and HLA in healthy donors. Use of 60 Vbeta and 13 Jbeta primers characterized the PCR. Clones were sequenced by immunoSEQ multiplex PCR, and TCRdb holds only the in-frame ones, with some missing. This table has some 110,000 clones, approximately 80% appearing once. Sequencing input: PBMCs. The receptor source for this set is a woman aged 40 to 49 in good health and CMV-seronegative.

Written as DNA, the CDR3 is TGTGCCAGCAGCTCCGCCACCCGCAGGGAGTTCTTC. Protein: CASSSATRREFF. The rearrangement joins TRBV28 to TRBJ2-1, with a weak D call TRBD1 (5 bases). Germline V CDR1 and CDR2: MDHEN, SYDVKM. With 6 bases removed from V and 14 bases from J, the gap between germline ends came to 17 bases. The CDR3 consists of 12 residues.

This chain links TRBV25-1 with TRBJ2-7, with TRBD2 as a possible D gene (5 bases). Per the germline V gene, CDR1 is MGHDK and CDR2 is SYGVNS. V lost 0 bases, J lost 7 bases, and 16 bases lay in between. The CDR3 runs 15 residues. For the CDR3, the DNA is TGTGCCAGCAGTGAATACACCGGGGAATCGAGGGAGCAGTACTTC. Protein: CASSEYTGESREQYF.

The chain joins TRBV14 to TRBJ1-1, with D maybe TRBD1 (5 bases). The CDR3 extends over 13 amino acids. V dropped 4 bases and J dropped 0 bases, with 6 bases sitting between them. Germline values: CDR1 SGHDN, CDR2 FVKESK. In DNA form, the CDR3 reads TGTGCCAGCAGCCGGGACTTGAACACTGAAGCTTTCTTT. The encoded protein is CASSRDLNTEAFF.

This clone was seen once. This sequence joins TRBV5-6 and TRBJ2-1, with 7 bases aligning to TRBD1. Germline lookup yields CDR1 SGHDT and CDR2 YYEEEE. The V segment lost 4 bases and the J segment 7 bases; nucleotides outside the gene matches: 17. The CDR3 is 17 residues long. The CDR3 nucleotides read TGTGCCAGCAGCCGCCTTAGAGGGGGCGCCTTTCGGAATGAGCAGTTCTTC. Translation gives CASSRLRGGAFRNEQFF.

The chain recombines TRBV27 with TRBJ2-2; TRBD2 matches at 12 bases. V gave up 6 bases and J gave up 4 bases; unmatched junction bases: 3. Germline assignment: CDR1 MNHEY and CDR2 SMNVEV (reference sequence). The length of the CDR3 is 15 residues. The CDR3 DNA reads TGTGCCAGCAGCGGACTAGCGGGAAGCACCGGGGAGCTGTTTTTT. Translating gives CASSGLAGSTGELFF.

The genes are TRBV7-3 and TRBJ2-2, with D perhaps TRBD2 (6 bases). Trimming cost V 8 bases and J 1 base, with 11 bases left between them. The CDR3 is made up of 14 amino acids. Germline V CDR1 and CDR2: SGHTA, FQGTGA. CDR3 DNA: TGTGCCAGCTCCGGGAGCGAGAACACCGGGGAGCTGTTTTTT. As protein: CASSGSENTGELFF. The variable domain in full, completed from reference TRBV7-3 and TRBJ2-2, reads GAGVSQTPSNKVTEKGKYVELRCDPISGHTALYWYRQSLGQGPEFLIYFQGTGAADDSGLPNDRFFAVRPEGSVSTLKIQRTERGDSAVYLCASSGSENTGELFFGEGSRLTVL.

The V gene is TRBV7-9, the J gene TRBJ2-1; 13 bases fit TRBD2. V was clipped by 5 bases and J by 7 bases; unmatched bases: 8. This CDR3 contains 16 residues. CDR1 SEHNR and CDR2 FQNEAQ come from the germline V gene (reference sequence). The CDR3, as DNA: TGTGCCAGCAGCCACATTGGACTAGCGGGAGAGAATGAGCAGTTCTTC. Translated, it gives CASSHIGLAGENEQFF.

This sequence joins TRBV5-1 and TRBJ2-7, with 7 bases that match TRBD1. Trimming cost V 3 bases and J 0 bases; bases outside gene matches: 3. The CDR3 runs to 14 residues. The germline V gene encodes CDR1 SGHRS and CDR2 YFSETQ. The CDR3 is CASSSRDSSYEQYF. CDR3 sequence (DNA): TGCGCCAGCAGCTCCCGGGACAGCTCCTACGAGCAGTACTTC.

V gene TRBV18 combines with J gene TRBJ2-5, with D possibly TRBD1 on 5 matching bases. Trimming removed 1 base from V and 4 bases from J, with 16 bases in between. Germline assignment: CDR1 KGHSH and CDR2 LQKENI. The CDR3 spans 16 residues. Here the CDR3 DNA reads TGTGCCAGCTCACCACGGAACCGTGGGGCTCCAGAGACCCAGTACTTC. This sequence encodes CASSPRNRGAPETQYF.

This clone was observed a few times. The rearrangement joins TRBV4-3 to TRBJ1-1; 7 bases map to TRBD1. The CDR3 loop spans 13 amino acids. V was pared by 2 bases and J by 6 bases, with 3 bases of the junction left unmatched. Per the germline V gene, CDR1 is LGHNA and CDR2 is YSLEER. CDR3 DNA: TGCGCCAGCAGCCAAAAGACAGGGTCTGAAGCTTTCTTT. It yields the protein CASSQKTGSEAFF.

This clone was observed a single time. The CDR3 DNA is TGTGCCAGCAGCTTGGCCGACACGGGCGGGTACGAGCAGTACTTC. Translating it yields CASSLADTGGYEQYF. V is TRBV7-9 and J is TRBJ2-7; D might be TRBD2 (5 bases). CDR1 is SEHNR and CDR2 is FQNEAQ in the germline V gene (reference sequence). CDR3 length: 15 residues. V lost 3 bases and J 4 bases, leaving 16 bases between the germline ends.

This sequence joins TRBV9 and TRBJ2-3, with D maybe TRBD2 (6 bases). V was trimmed by 4 bases and J by 4 bases, leaving 16 bases between them. Germline V gene lookup returns CDR1 SGDLS and CDR2 YYNGEE. The CDR3 runs to 15 residues. The CDR3 DNA is TGTGCCAGCAGCCGAGGAGGGTTAGGTGCAGATACGCAGTATTTT. Its translation is CASSRGGLGADTQYF. The full variable domain, its missing parts supplied by reference TRBV9 and TRBJ2-3, is DSGVTQTPKHLITATGQRVTLRCSPRSGDLSVYWYQQSLDQGLQFLIQYYNGEERAKGNILERFSAQQFPDLHSELNLSSLELGDSALYFCASSRGGLGADTQYFGPGTRLTVL.

This sequence joins TRBV28 and TRBJ1-1; no definite D call. The CDR3 has 13 residues. Trimming cost V 5 bases and J 11 bases, with 18 bases left between them. Germline values: CDR1 MDHEN, CDR2 SYDVKM. The CDR3 sequence is CASSSYPPVKAFF. For the CDR3, the DNA is TGTGCCAGCAGTAGTTATCCCCCGGTTAAGGCTTTCTTT.

The genes are TRBV7-2 and TRBJ1-2; 9 positions match TRBD1. Germline assignment: CDR1 SGHTA and CDR2 FQGNSA. This CDR3 region has 16 residues. The V gene end was trimmed by 6 bases and the J gene end by 8 bases; junction bases not matched to a gene: 16. The CDR3 reads CASSFTPSGQGCGYTF. The DNA for the CDR3 is TGTGCCAGCAGTTTTACCCCTTCGGGACAGGGCTGCGGCTACACCTTC.

V usage is TRBV5-1 and J usage is TRBJ1-1; D is unclear. Germline V gene sequence: CDR1 SGHRS, CDR2 YFSETQ. Trimming pared 5 bases from V and 1 base from J, leaving 21 bases between. CDR3 length equals 17 residues. The CDR3 here is CASRTSLRLQGNTEAFF. The CDR3 DNA sequence: TGCGCCAGCAGAACCTCCTTGCGACTCCAAGGGAACACTGAAGCTTTCTTT.